These 9 T cell receptor beta chains originate from one sample sequenced in a study of cytomegalovirus exposure and HLA in healthy donors. A multiplex PCR was run with 60 Vbeta primers and 13 Jbeta primers. Here immunoSEQ multiplex PCR was the method, and the copy in TCRdb shows in-frame clones only, minus some. The data hold under 150,000 clones, with 70% to 85% observed a single time. The specimen sequenced was PBMCs. These receptor sequences come from a boy aged 5-17 years in good health and CMV-seronegative.

The sample holds one count of this clone. The chain uses TRBV4-2 and TRBJ2-1; TRBD2 might be the D (5 bases). V lost 4 bases, J lost 0 bases, and 10 bases lay in between. The germline V gene encodes CDR1 LGHNA and CDR2 YNFKEQ. CDR3 length equals 15 residues. The CDR3 here is CASSPQRFSYNEQFF. The CDR3, as DNA: TGTGCCAGCAGCCCACAGCGGTTCTCCTACAATGAGCAGTTCTTC.

V is TRBV19 and J is TRBJ1-1; 8 bases map to TRBD1. This CDR3 contains 14 residues. CDR1 and CDR2 (germline): LNHDA, SQIVND (reference sequence). J lost 4 bases, V lost 4 bases, and 5 bases had no gene match. The CDR3 nucleotides read TGTGCCAGTAGTAGAAGGACAGGGATCACTGAAGCTTTCTTT. This sequence encodes CASSRRTGITEAFF.

The rearrangement joins TRBV6-1 to TRBJ2-1; D might be TRBD1 (6 bases). Germline CDR1 reads MNHNS; CDR2 reads SASEGT. The CDR3 contains 13 residues. V lost 6 bases, J lost 5 bases, and 11 bases lay in between. The CDR3 protein is CASSRDINNEQFF. In DNA form, the CDR3 reads TGTGCCAGCAGCCGGGACATAAACAATGAGCAGTTCTTC.

This clone was seen a single time. The rearrangement joins TRBV6-1 to TRBJ2-7; TRBD1 agrees at 10 bases. The CDR3 is made up of 14 amino acids. Germline values: CDR1 MNHNS, CDR2 SASEGT. V lost 6 bases to trimming and J lost 3 bases; unmatched junction nucleotides: 5. CDR3 residues: CASSSGTGDYEQYF. In nucleotides, the CDR3 is TGTGCCAGCAGCTCCGGGACAGGGGACTACGAGCAGTACTTC.

The chain has TRBV30 and TRBJ2-1; 8 bases map to TRBD2. CDR1 and CDR2 (germline): GTSNPN, SVGIG (reference sequence). The CDR3 spans 15 residues. The junction had 14 bases not matched to a gene; V was cut back by 3 bases and J by 10 bases. CDR3 in amino acids: CAWSSRLATVGEQFF. For the CDR3, the DNA is TGTGCCTGGAGCTCCAGACTAGCGACGGTGGGCGAGCAGTTCTTC.

There are a few counts of this clone. This rearrangement joins TRBV10-3 to TRBJ1-2; a weak D match, TRBD1 (6 bases). The CDR3 is 14 amino acids. V dropped 6 bases and J dropped 4 bases, with 15 bases sitting between them. CDR1 and CDR2 (germline): ENHRY, SYGVKD. The DNA for the CDR3 is TGTGCCATCAGGAAACAGGGTATTAGCTATGGCTACACCTTC. This gives the protein CAIRKQGISYGYTF.

The V call is TRBV10-1, the J call TRBJ2-5, with 9 bases identical to TRBD1. CDR1 WNHNN and CDR2 SYGVQD come from the germline V gene (reference sequence). With V trimmed by 0 bases and J by 2 bases, 4 bases remained unmatched. This CDR3 has 16 residues. CDR3 sequence (DNA): TGCGCCAGCAGTGAGTCTTTCGGACAGGGGCAAGAGACCCAGTACTTC. It codes for CASSESFGQGQETQYF.

As for this clone: This same CDR3 is encoded by further DNA sequences in the sample. The chain has TRBV30 and TRBJ1-1; D is undetermined. With 0 bases removed from V and 1 base from J, the gap between germline ends came to 9 bases. Germline CDR1 and CDR2: GTSNPN and SVGIG (reference sequence). This CDR3 region has 14 residues. The CDR3 is CAWSVLGTNTEAFF. The CDR3, as DNA: TGTGCCTGGAGTGTACTGGGCACGAACACTGAAGCTTTCTTT.

This clone was observed a handful of times. V usage is TRBV7-9 and J usage is TRBJ2-5; D might be TRBD1 (5 bases). The germline V gene encodes CDR1 SEHNR and CDR2 FQNEAQ (reference sequence). The length of the CDR3 is 14 residues. With 1 base removed from V and 2 bases from J, the gap between germline ends came to 8 bases. The CDR3 spells CASSLGGSQETQYF. CDR3 in DNA: TGTGCCAGCAGCTTAGGGGGCAGTCAAGAGACCCAGTACTTC.